This TCR beta chain derives from a study of human T cells and chemical hapten exposure. One entry per CDR3 protein results from TCRdb running MiXCR on the RACE reads. Among around 250,000 distinct CDR3 sequences listed, approximately 8.6% were seen once. This clonotype was counted between two and nine times. As to time point: pre-sensitization, week 0. Treatment specified: therapeutic diphenylcyclopropenone sensitization with weekly scalp DPC. V shed 3 bases and J 5 bases; nucleotides not matched to a gene: 8. CDR1 and CDR2 (germline): DFQATT, SNEGSKA (reference sequence). This CDR3 spans 15 amino acids.

The starting material was whole blood, obtained in connection with sensitization to the hapten diphenylcyclopropenone (DPC). The chain joins TRBV20-1 to TRBJ2-7; 12 nucleotides agree with TRBD2. The TCR sequence derives from a woman aged 40 to 50 with alopecia areata. Some clones in this sample may be carry-over from other donors' samples. As DNA, the CDR3 is TGCAGTGCTAGGCCCCCTAGCGGGAGGGCCCACGAGCAGTACTTC. Its protein is CSARPPSGRAHEQYF.